The 30 T cell receptor beta chains in this list originate from one sample, sequenced in a study of OX40 agonist ivuxolimab in advanced cancers. Measured with immunoSEQ multiplex PCR; TCRdb has only the in-frame clones, and not every one. The sample records 77,000 or so clones, less than 85% being singletons. The starting material was CD4+ or CD8+ T cells sorted from blood, obtained in a trial of the OX40 agonist ivuxolimab. The receptors originated from an adult with an advanced solid tumor such as melanoma, head and neck, liver or kidney cancer.

The chain employs TRBV28 and TRBJ2-1; 11 bases line up with TRBD2. This CDR3 has 15 residues. The germline V gene has CDR1 MDHEN and CDR2 SYDVKM. Trimming took 6 bases from V and 10 from J; bases not matched to a gene: 11. CDR3 loop: CASSSPTSGRREQFF. The DNA of the CDR3 is TGTGCCAGCAGCTCTCCCACTAGCGGGAGACGAGAGCAGTTCTTC.

This chain connects TRBV2 to TRBJ2-7, with TRBD2 identical over 8 bases. Germline V gene lookup returns CDR1 SNHLY and CDR2 FYNNEI. The CDR3 has 15 residues. The ends lost 4 bases at V and 0 bases at J; junction bases unmatched: 5. CDR3 in amino acids: CASSGLAGVSYEQYF. The CDR3 nucleotides are TGTGCCAGCAGTGGTCTAGCGGGTGTCTCCTACGAGCAGTACTTC.

The rearrangement joins TRBV4-2 to TRBJ1-1; 7 bases fit TRBD1. V trimming: 2 bases; J trimming: 2 bases; junction bases outside the gene matches: 2. The CDR3 has 14 residues. CDR1 and CDR2 (germline): LGHNA, YNFKEQ. The CDR3 DNA sequence: TGTGCCAGCAGCCAACAGGGGGGAAACACTGAAGCTTTCTTT. This gives the protein CASSQQGGNTEAFF.

This chain links TRBV19 with TRBJ2-6; 9 positions agree with TRBD1. The length of the CDR3 is 18 residues. Germline V CDR1 and CDR2: LNHDA, SQIVND (reference sequence). The V segment lost 1 base and the J segment 2 bases; nucleotides outside the gene matches: 6. The CDR3 DNA reads TGTGCCAGTAGTATAGGAACAGGGGGCGTAACTGGGGCCAACGTCCTGACTTTC. It codes for CASSIGTGGVTGANVLTF. Supplemented by reference TRBV19 and TRBJ2-6, the full variable domain reads DGGITQSPKYLFRKEGQNVTLSCEQNLNHDAMYWYRQDPGQGLRLIYYSQIVNDFQKGDIAEGYSVSREKKESFPLTVTSAQKNPTAFYLCASSIGTGGVTGANVLTFGAGSRLTVL.

The table lists this clone with a count of one. The chain recombines TRBV5-1 with TRBJ2-1; TRBD2 aligns across 9 bases. The V segment lost 7 bases and the J segment 8 bases; nucleotides outside the gene matches: 10. The CDR3 runs 14 residues. Looked up from germline, CDR1 is SGHRS and CDR2 is YFSETQ. The CDR3 region has the DNA TGCGCCAGCGGCCGGACTAGCGCGGTCGATGAGCAGTTCTTC. Its translation: CASGRTSAVDEQFF.

This chain uses TRBV14 with TRBJ2-2, with TRBD2 matching 11 bases. The germline gives CDR1 SGHDN, CDR2 FVKESK. V lost 5 bases and J lost 7; bases outside the gene matches: 6. This CDR3 has 15 residues. The CDR3 nucleotides read TGTGCCAGCAGCATACTAGCGGGAGTAGGCGGGGAGCTGTTTTTT. This gives the protein CASSILAGVGGELFF.

The chain couples TRBV5-1 to TRBJ2-1; 10 bases align to TRBD2. The CDR3 extends over 13 amino acids. The germline CDR1 and CDR2 sequences are SGHRS and YFSETQ. V was clipped by 5 bases and J by 9 bases; unmatched bases: 5. CDR3: CASRLAGEPEQFF. DNA for the CDR3: TGCGCCAGCAGGCTAGCGGGGGAACCTGAGCAGTTCTTC.

The rearrangement uses TRBV19 and TRBJ1-2; D gene unclear. The V gene lost 4 bases and the J gene lost 4 bases, with 13 bases spanning the gap. CDR3 length equals 14 residues. Germline CDR1 is LNHDA and CDR2 is SQIVND (reference sequence). CDR3: CASSNQVGTYGYTF. The CDR3 coding sequence is TGTGCCAGTAGTAACCAAGTTGGAACCTATGGCTACACCTTC.

This rearrangement joins TRBV5-5 to TRBJ1-1, with D unresolved. V lost 4 bases, J lost 0 bases, and 10 bases lay in between. The CDR3 totals 14 residues. Germline values: CDR1 SGHKS, CDR2 YYEKEE (reference sequence). CDR3: CASSRTDMNTEAFF. The CDR3 DNA reads as TGTGCCAGCAGCAGAACAGACATGAACACTGAAGCTTTCTTT.

This clone turned up a few times. The DNA of the CDR3 is TGTGCCAGTAGTGCCGGACAGTTAGCCAGGAACATTCAGTACTTC. It encodes CASSAGQLARNIQYF. The chain recombines TRBV19 with TRBJ2-4; D possibly corresponds to TRBD1 (6 bases). Trimming shortened V by 5 bases and J by 7 bases, and 18 bases separated the two germline ends. The V gene's germline CDR1 is LNHDA and CDR2 SQIVND (reference sequence). The CDR3 has 15 amino acids. Variable domain in full (rest from reference TRBV19 and TRBJ2-4): DGGITQSPKYLFRKEGQNVTLSCEQNLNHDAMYWYRQDPGQGLRLIYYSQIVNDFQKGDIAEGYSVSREKKESFPLTVTSAQKNPTAFYLCASSAGQLARNIQYFGAGTRLSVL.

This chain links TRBV6-5 with TRBJ1-4; tentative D call: TRBD1 (6 bases). Germline lookup yields CDR1 MNHEY and CDR2 SVGAGI. The CDR3 sequence is 13 residues long. Trimming took off 5 bases at V and 14 bases at J, with 18 bases between the two ends. The CDR3: CASSTQGGGRLFF. In DNA, the CDR3 is TGTGCCAGCAGTACACAGGGAGGGGGGCGGCTGTTTTTT.

This chain links TRBV7-2 with TRBJ2-7; 11 nucleotides line up with TRBD2. In germline, CDR1 is SGHTA, CDR2 FQGNSA. Losses at the gene ends were 4 bases for V and 2 bases for J; bases not matched to a gene: 7. CDR3 length equals 16 residues. CDR3 in DNA: TGTGCCAGCAGCTCTCCCCGACTAGCGGGAACCTACGAGCAGTACTTC. Translated, it gives CASSSPRLAGTYEQYF.

The chain carries TRBV28 and TRBJ2-5; 8 positions match TRBD1. The CDR3 is made up of 15 amino acids. V lost 4 bases and J lost 1; bases outside the gene matches: 5. Germline V CDR1 and CDR2: MDHEN, SYDVKM. The CDR3 sequence is CASSSPGTGQETQYF. Written as DNA, the CDR3 is TGTGCCAGCAGTTCTCCTGGGACAGGCCAAGAGACCCAGTACTTC.

The chain uses TRBV19 and TRBJ1-5, with D perhaps matching TRBD1 (6 bases). Germline CDR1 and CDR2: LNHDA and SQIVND (reference sequence). The CDR3 spans 15 residues. The V end lost 4 bases, the J end lost 0 bases, and 10 bases lay between the germline ends. CDR3 DNA: TGTGCCAGTAGTAGGAGGGGGAATAGCAATCAGCCCCAGCATTTT. It specifies CASSRRGNSNQPQHF.

V usage is TRBV28 and J usage is TRBJ1-2; TRBD1 might be the D (6 bases). The CDR3 has 13 residues. CDR1 and CDR2 (germline): MDHEN, SYDVKM. Between the trimmed V and J ends, which lost 10 bases and 3 bases, there was a span of 15 bases. The chain's CDR3 is CATPNRDDYGYTF. The CDR3 nucleotides are TGTGCCACCCCAAACAGGGACGACTATGGCTACACCTTC.

The rearrangement uses TRBV2 and TRBJ2-7; possibly TRBD1 for D (5 bases). CDR3 length: 11 residues. The germline V and J ends were trimmed by 6 bases and 7 bases, with 10 bases remaining between them. Germline CDR1 and CDR2: SNHLY and FYNNEI. This CDR3 is CASSFDREQYF. The DNA of the CDR3 is TGTGCCAGCAGCTTCGACAGAGAGCAGTACTTC. The entire variable domain, with the rest obtained from reference TRBV2 and TRBJ2-7, is as follows: EPEVTQTPSHQVTQMGQEVILRCVPISNHLYFYWYRQILGQKVEFLVSFYNNEISEKSEIFDDQFSVERPDGSNFTLKIRSTKLEDSAMYFCASSFDREQYFGPGTRLTVT.

The gene calls are TRBV5-5 and TRBJ1-3; TRBD1 matches 8 bases. The CDR3 length is 15 residues. Germline CDR1 reads SGHKS; CDR2 reads YYEKEE (reference sequence). Losses at the gene ends were 3 bases for V and 2 bases for J; bases not matched to a gene: 4. The CDR3 region is CASSSRGLTGNTIYF. The CDR3 DNA is TGTGCCAGCAGCTCCAGGGGGCTCACTGGAAACACCATATATTTT.

The rearrangement joins TRBV14 to TRBJ2-7; no clear D. The V end lost 4 bases, the J end lost 0 bases, and 13 bases lay between the germline ends. This CDR3 has 15 residues. Germline lookup yields CDR1 SGHDN and CDR2 FVKESK. CDR3 region: CASSRQEVSSYEQYF. CDR3 nucleotide sequence: TGTGCCAGCAGCCGCCAAGAAGTGAGCTCCTACGAGCAGTACTTC.

V usage is TRBV28 and J usage is TRBJ2-7; D is undetermined. The germline V gene encodes CDR1 MDHEN and CDR2 SYDVKM. Trimming left V 2 bases short and J 4 bases short, with 6 bases between. The CDR3 contains 12 residues. In DNA form, the CDR3 reads TGTGCCAGCAGTTTAAAGGGATACGAGCAGTACTTC. This translates into CASSLKGYEQYF. Together with reference TRBV28 and TRBJ2-7, the CDR3 gives the full variable domain: DVKVTQSSRYLVKRTGEKVFLECVQDMDHENMFWYRQDPGLGLRLIYFSYDVKMKEKGDIPEGYSVSREKKERFSLILESASTNQTSMYLCASSLKGYEQYFGPGTRLTVT.

This clone appeared a single time. This chain links TRBV5-4 with TRBJ1-2; 7 positions match TRBD1. The CDR3 loop spans 14 amino acids. The germline CDR1 and CDR2 sequences are SGHNT and YYREEE (reference sequence). J lost 8 bases, V lost 2 bases, and 9 bases had no gene match. In DNA, the CDR3 is TGTGCCAGCAGCTTCGAAGGGGGCGCTAGGGGCTACACCTTC. Translated, it gives CASSFEGGARGYTF.

V and J are TRBV11-2 and TRBJ1-2; D might be TRBD1 (5 bases). Germline V CDR1 and CDR2: SGHAT, FQNNGV. V lost 3 bases and J 8 bases, leaving 13 bases between the germline ends. The CDR3 has 13 amino acids. The CDR3 nucleotides are TGTGCCAGCAGCTTGGGGGAGGGCGGCGGCTACACCTTC. The encoded protein is CASSLGEGGGYTF.

This clone came up a few times. The rearrangement joins TRBV19 to TRBJ1-2; tentative D call: TRBD1 (6 bases). Germline V gene data show CDR1 as LNHDA and CDR2 as SQIVND (reference sequence). The CDR3 is 17 residues long. V lost 7 bases and J lost 0, with 21 bases in between. CDR3 sequence: CASTPGQTRRSNYGYTF. As DNA, the CDR3 is TGTGCCAGTACCCCCGGACAGACCCGCCGTTCTAACTATGGCTACACCTTC.

This clone came up once. CDR3 sequence: CASSLGGQGTVQFF. In DNA form, the CDR3 reads TGTGCCAGCAGCTTAGGGGGACAGGGGACCGTGCAGTTCTTC. The V gene is TRBV7-2, the J gene TRBJ2-1; 10 nucleotides match TRBD1. CDR3 size: 14 residues. J lost 12 bases, V lost 1 base, and 6 bases had no gene match. Germline lookup yields CDR1 SGHTA and CDR2 FQGNSA.

This chain links TRBV5-1 with TRBJ2-2, with 11 bases aligning to TRBD2. The CDR3 is 14 residues long. J lost 6 bases, V lost 2 bases, and 0 bases had no gene match. Germline V gene lookup returns CDR1 SGHRS and CDR2 YFSETQ. For the CDR3, the DNA is TGCGCCAGCAGCTTACTAGCGGGAGCCGGGGAGCTGTTTTTT. Amino acids: CASSLLAGAGELFF.

This rearrangement joins TRBV30 to TRBJ1-5, with D possibly being TRBD1 (6 bases). The germline V gene encodes CDR1 GTSNPN and CDR2 SVGIG (reference sequence). V was clipped by 3 bases and J by 6 bases, with 15 bases between them. This CDR3 contains 14 residues. The CDR3 here is CAWRSRGWSQPQHF. The DNA of the CDR3 is TGTGCCTGGAGGAGCAGGGGTTGGAGTCAGCCCCAGCATTTT.

The V gene is TRBV6-5, the J gene TRBJ1-4; D ambiguous. This CDR3 has 15 amino acids. Germline V CDR1 and CDR2: MNHEY, SVGAGI. The V end lost 0 bases, the J end lost 4 bases, and 9 bases lay between the germline ends. The CDR3 loop is CASSYSATINEKLFF. DNA for the CDR3: TGTGCCAGCAGTTACTCCGCAACCATTAATGAAAAACTGTTTTTT.

The chain carries TRBV4-3 and TRBJ2-3; 8 nucleotides match TRBD2. After removal of 3 bases from V and 2 bases from J, the junction contained 10 bases not matched to a gene. Looked up from germline, CDR1 is LGHNA and CDR2 is YSLEER. This CDR3 has 17 amino acids. The CDR3 nucleotides read TGCGCCAGCAGCCAGGGACCGGGACTAGGGGTCACAGATACGCAGTATTTT. Translation gives CASSQGPGLGVTDTQYF.

The rearrangement uses TRBV28 and TRBJ2-7; 9 bases agree with TRBD2. Trimming took 5 bases from V and 2 from J; bases not matched to a gene: 7. The CDR3 length is 15 residues. Germline V CDR1 and CDR2: MDHEN, SYDVKM. The CDR3 DNA sequence: TGTGCCAGCAGTACCGCCGCGGGAGGGCCCTACGAGCAGTACTTC. As protein: CASSTAAGGPYEQYF.

The chain employs TRBV7-2 and TRBJ2-3; possible D gene TRBD2, 7 bases. Deletions cut 5 bases from V and 7 bases from J, with 19 bases between. Germline V gene sequence: CDR1 SGHTA, CDR2 FQGNSA. The CDR3 spans 15 residues. The CDR3 is CASSQDSGGFYTQYF. Written as DNA, the CDR3 is TGTGCCAGCAGCCAGGATTCGGGGGGCTTCTATACGCAGTATTTT.

This clone was counted only a few times. V is TRBV2 and J is TRBJ2-7; 11 nucleotides line up with TRBD1. Germline-derived CDR1 and CDR2 are SNHLY and FYNNEI. The CDR3 covers 13 residues. Trimming removed 6 bases from V and 6 bases from J; junction bases left unmatched: 4. The CDR3 spells CASRGTGGGEQYF. CDR3 nucleotides: TGTGCCAGCAGAGGGACAGGGGGGGGCGAGCAGTACTTC.